The 4 T cell receptor beta chains presented below share a single source sample, sequenced in a study of shared clonotypes between healthy human individuals. The protocol was immunoSEQ multiplex PCR, while the TCRdb copy is restricted to in-frame clones and leaves out a portion. The data hold fewer than 650,000 clones, with 70% to 80% observed a single time. What was sequenced was PBMCs. Receptor source: a woman between 35 and 50 years old in good health. Some clones in this sample may be carry-over from other donors' samples.

The chain joins TRBV11-2 to TRBJ2-3; 10 nucleotides match TRBD2. The CDR3 covers 15 residues. Germline V gives CDR1 SGHAT, CDR2 FQNNGV. Trimming removed 5 bases from V and 5 bases from J; junction bases left unmatched: 7. The CDR3 reads CASSAQGLAQDTQYF. CDR3 DNA sequence: TGTGCCAGCAGCGCCCAGGGACTAGCGCAAGATACGCAGTATTTT.

This chain links TRBV9 with TRBJ1-3; D possibly corresponds to TRBD1 (6 bases). V was pared by 0 bases and J by 4 bases, with 11 bases between. The CDR3 runs to 15 residues. CDR1 and CDR2 (germline): SGDLS, YYNGEE. The DNA for the CDR3 is TGTGCCAGCAGCGTAGCTACAGGGTACGGAAACACCATATATTTT. It codes for CASSVATGYGNTIYF.

The chain employs TRBV28 and TRBJ1-5; D gene unclear. Germline CDR1 and CDR2: MDHEN and SYDVKM. Trimming removed 9 bases at V and 4 bases at J, with 16 bases between. The CDR3 has 14 residues. CDR3 amino acids: CASTNNIGNQPQHF. CDR3 sequence (DNA): TGTGCCAGTACGAATAACATTGGGAATCAGCCCCAGCATTTT.

The gene calls are TRBV5-1 and TRBJ2-3; D ambiguous. The germline V gene encodes CDR1 SGHRS and CDR2 YFSETQ. V lost 1 base and J lost 0, with 15 bases in between. The CDR3 contains 17 residues. This CDR3 is CASSLRSEKTSTDTQYF. The CDR3 bases are TGCGCCAGCAGCTTGAGATCAGAAAAAACTAGCACAGATACGCAGTATTTT. The whole variable domain, remainder taken from reference TRBV5-1 and TRBJ2-3, is KAGVTQTPRYLIKTRGQQVTLSCSPISGHRSVSWYQQTPGQGLQFLFEYFSETQRNKGNFPGRFSGRQFSNSRSEMNVSTLELGDSALYLCASSLRSEKTSTDTQYFGPGTRLTVL.